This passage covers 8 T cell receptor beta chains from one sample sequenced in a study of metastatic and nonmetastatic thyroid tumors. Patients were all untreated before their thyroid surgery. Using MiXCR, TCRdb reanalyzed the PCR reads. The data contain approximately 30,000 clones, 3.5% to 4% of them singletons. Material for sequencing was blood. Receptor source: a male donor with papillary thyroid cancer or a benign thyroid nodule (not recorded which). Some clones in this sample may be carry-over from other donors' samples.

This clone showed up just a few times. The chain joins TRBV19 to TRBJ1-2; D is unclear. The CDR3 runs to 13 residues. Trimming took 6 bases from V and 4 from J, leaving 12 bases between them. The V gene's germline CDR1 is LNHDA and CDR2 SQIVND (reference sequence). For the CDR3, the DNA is TGTGCCAGTAGGGCGACGGATTCCTATGGCTACACCTTC. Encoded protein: CASRATDSYGYTF.

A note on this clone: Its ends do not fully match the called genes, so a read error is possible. The CDR3: CSARGERGPSCEQYF. CDR3 bases: TGCAGTGCTAGAGGGGAGAGAGGGCCCTCCTGCGAGCAGTACTTC. This rearrangement joins TRBV20-1 to TRBJ2-7, with D possibly TRBD2 on 5 matching bases. Germline loops: CDR1 DFQATT, CDR2 SNEGSKA (reference sequence). This CDR3 contains 15 residues.

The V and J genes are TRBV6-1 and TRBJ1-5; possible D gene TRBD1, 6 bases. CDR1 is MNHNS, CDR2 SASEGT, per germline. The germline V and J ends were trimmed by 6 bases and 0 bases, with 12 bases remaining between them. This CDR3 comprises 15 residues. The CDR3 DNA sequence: TGTGCCAGCAGGGAGTCAGGGGATAGCAATCAGCCCCAGCATTTT. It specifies CASRESGDSNQPQHF.

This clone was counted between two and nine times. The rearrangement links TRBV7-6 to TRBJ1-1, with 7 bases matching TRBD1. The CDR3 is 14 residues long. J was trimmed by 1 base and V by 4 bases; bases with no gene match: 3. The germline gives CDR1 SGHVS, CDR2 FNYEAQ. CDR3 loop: CASSSRTGNTEAFF. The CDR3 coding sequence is TGTGCCAGCAGCTCGAGGACAGGGAACACTGAAGCTTTCTTT.

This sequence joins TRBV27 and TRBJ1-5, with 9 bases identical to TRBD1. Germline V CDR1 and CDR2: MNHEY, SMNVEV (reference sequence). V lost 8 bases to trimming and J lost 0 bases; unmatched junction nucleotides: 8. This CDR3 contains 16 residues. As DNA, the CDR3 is TGTGCCAGCGCGCCCTTGGGACAGGGTAGCAATCAGCCCCAGCATTTT. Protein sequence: CASAPLGQGSNQPQHF.

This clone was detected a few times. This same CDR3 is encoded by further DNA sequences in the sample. This CDR3 is CASSLGEWLQPQHF. For the CDR3, the DNA is TGTGCCAGCAGTCTAGGTGAATGGCTCCAGCCCCAGCATTTT. The genes are TRBV28 and TRBJ1-5; D not certain. V was pared by 5 bases and J by 7 bases, with 15 bases between. Germline values: CDR1 MDHEN, CDR2 SYDVKM. The CDR3 runs to 14 residues.

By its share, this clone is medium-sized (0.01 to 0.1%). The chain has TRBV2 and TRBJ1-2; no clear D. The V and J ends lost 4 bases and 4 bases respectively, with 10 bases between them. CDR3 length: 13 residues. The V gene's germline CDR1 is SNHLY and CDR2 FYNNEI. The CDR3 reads CASSVTRSYGYTF. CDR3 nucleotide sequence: TGTGCCAGCAGTGTGACCAGAAGCTATGGCTACACCTTC.

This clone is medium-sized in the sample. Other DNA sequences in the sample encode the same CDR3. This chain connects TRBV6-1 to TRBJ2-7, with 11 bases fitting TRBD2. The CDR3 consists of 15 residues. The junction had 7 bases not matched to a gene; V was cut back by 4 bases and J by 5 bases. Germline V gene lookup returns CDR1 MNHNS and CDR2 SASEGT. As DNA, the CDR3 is TGTGCCAGCAGTGCCACTAGCGGGAGTGGCGACGAGCAGTACTTC. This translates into CASSATSGSGDEQYF.